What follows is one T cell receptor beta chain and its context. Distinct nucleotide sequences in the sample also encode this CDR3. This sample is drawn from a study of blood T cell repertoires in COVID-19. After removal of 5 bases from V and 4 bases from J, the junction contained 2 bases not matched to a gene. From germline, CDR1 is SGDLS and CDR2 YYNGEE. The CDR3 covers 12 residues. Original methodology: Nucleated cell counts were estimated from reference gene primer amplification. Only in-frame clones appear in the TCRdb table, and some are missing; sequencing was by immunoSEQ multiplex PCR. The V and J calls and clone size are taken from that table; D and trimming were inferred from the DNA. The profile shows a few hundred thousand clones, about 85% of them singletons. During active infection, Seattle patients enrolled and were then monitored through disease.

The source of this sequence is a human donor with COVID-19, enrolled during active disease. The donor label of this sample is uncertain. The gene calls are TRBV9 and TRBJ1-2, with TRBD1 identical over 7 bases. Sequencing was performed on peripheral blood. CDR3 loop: CASSQGGYGYTF. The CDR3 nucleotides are TGTGCCAGCAGTCAGGGGGGCTATGGCTACACCTTC.